This entry lists 21 T cell receptor beta chains sequenced from one sample in a study of blood T cell repertoires in COVID-19. Method: immunoSEQ multiplex PCR; TCRdb's copy keeps in-frame clones and lacks some. The sample consists of about 89,000 clones, about 88% of them appearing once. The specimen was peripheral blood. The source of these receptors is a man of 80 years or more with active or convalescent COVID-19.

This clone appeared a few times. The V gene is TRBV3-1 (or the pseudogene TRBV3-2), the J gene TRBJ2-5; D gene ambiguous. V was clipped by 1 base and J by 7 bases, with 13 bases between them. The CDR3 totals 14 residues. The germline V gene has CDR1 LGHDT and CDR2 YNNKEL (reference sequence). The CDR3 nucleotides read TGTGCCAGCAGCCAAGTCCGCCAGCAGGTGACCCAGTACTTC. Amino acids: CASSQVRQQVTQYF.

CDR3 nucleotide sequence: TGTGCCAGCAGCTCGGGACGGACAGGAGAGCAGTATTTT. This sequence encodes CASSSGRTGEQYF. This rearrangement joins TRBV7-3 to TRBJ2-3; 7 positions agree with TRBD1. CDR3 length: 13 amino acids. Germline values: CDR1 SGHTA, CDR2 FQGTGA. With V trimmed by 4 bases and J by 11 bases, 9 bases remained unmatched.

The chain uses TRBV6-1 and TRBJ2-2; 7 bases match TRBD2. Germline CDR1 is MNHNS and CDR2 is SASEGT. The CDR3 totals 16 residues. The V gene end was trimmed by 0 bases and the J gene end by 2 bases; junction bases not matched to a gene: 3. CDR3 sequence (DNA): TGTGCCAGCAGTGAAGCGGCGGGAGCAAACACCGGGGAGCTGTTTTTT. Amino acids: CASSEAAGANTGELFF.

This rearrangement joins TRBV27 to TRBJ1-2, with 11 bases matching TRBD1. The length of the CDR3 is 15 residues. With V trimmed by 2 bases and J by 6 bases, 5 bases remained unmatched. The germline CDR1 and CDR2 sequences are MNHEY and SMNVEV (reference sequence). CDR3 sequence reads: CASSLRTGGPNGYTF. CDR3 DNA: TGTGCCAGCAGTTTAAGGACAGGGGGCCCGAATGGCTACACCTTC.

This chain joins TRBV7-6 and TRBJ2-1; D is undetermined. The CDR3 is made up of 12 amino acids. Germline V lookup: CDR1 SGHVS, CDR2 FNYEAQ. Trimming took 3 bases from V and 10 from J, leaving 10 bases between them. DNA for the CDR3: TGTGCCAGCAGCTTCGGCGATAGCGAGCAGTTCTTC. Translating it yields CASSFGDSEQFF.

The J gene is TRBJ2-1, the V gene TRBV6-2 or TRBV6-3, with D possibly TRBD2 on 6 matching bases. The length of the CDR3 is 16 residues. The germline V and J ends were trimmed by 6 bases and 2 bases, with 17 bases remaining between them. Per the germline V gene, CDR1 is MNHEY and CDR2 is SVGEGT. CDR3 region: CASSDRGAGTYNEQFF. In nucleotides, the CDR3 is TGTGCCAGCAGCGATAGAGGGGCGGGGACCTACAATGAGCAGTTCTTC.

V usage is TRBV7-2 and J usage is TRBJ2-1, with TRBD2 matching over 8 bases. CDR3 length equals 15 residues. Germline loops: CDR1 SGHTA, CDR2 FQGNSA. V was clipped by 2 bases and J by 9 bases; unmatched bases: 9. Here the CDR3 DNA reads TGTGCCAGCAGCTTAAATCCAGCGGGAGAGGGTGAGCAGTTCTTC. It codes for CASSLNPAGEGEQFF.

The V gene is TRBV7-8, the J gene TRBJ1-5, with a tentative D call TRBD1 (6 bases). Germline V gene data show CDR1 as SGHVS and CDR2 as FQNEAQ. Between the trimmed V and J ends, which lost 5 bases and 2 bases, there was a span of 13 bases. The CDR3 length is 15 residues. CDR3: CASSGRGGRNQPQHF. The CDR3 nucleotides are TGTGCCAGCAGCGGCCGGGGGGGGCGCAATCAGCCCCAGCATTTT.

The genes are TRBV5-1 and TRBJ2-3; 8 bases match TRBD2. Germline V gene sequence: CDR1 SGHRS, CDR2 YFSETQ. Germline trimming cut 6 bases from V and 1 base from J; bases unmatched to any gene: 7. CDR3 length: 15 amino acids. The CDR3 region has the DNA TGCGCCAGCACCACTAGCGGAGCGGGCACAGATACGCAGTATTTT. Translating gives CASTTSGAGTDTQYF.

The J gene is TRBJ2-4, the V gene TRBV6-1; TRBD1 might be the D (6 bases). The CDR3 is 18 amino acids. Germline values: CDR1 MNHNS, CDR2 SASEGT. V was cut by 3 bases and J by 6 bases, with 24 bases left in between. CDR3 in amino acids: CASSEYRAAATSVNIQYF. The CDR3 coding sequence is TGTGCCAGCAGTGAGTACAGGGCGGCGGCTACTTCGGTAAACATTCAGTACTTC.

The CDR3 DNA reads as TGTGCCAGCAGTTACGGGCTAGCGGGGGTCGGTGAGCAGTACTTC. Translating gives CASSYGLAGVGEQYF. V usage is TRBV6-2 or TRBV6-3 and J usage is TRBJ2-7; 10 nucleotides agree with TRBD2. Germline V lookup: CDR1 MNHEY, CDR2 SVGEGT. The ends lost 2 bases at V and 7 bases at J; junction bases unmatched: 8. CDR3 length: 15 residues.

V is TRBV15 and J is TRBJ2-5; perhaps TRBD2 as D (5 bases). This CDR3 has 14 residues. Trimming took off 0 bases at V and 5 bases at J, with 10 bases between the two ends. Germline CDR1 is LNHNV and CDR2 is YYDKDF (reference sequence). In nucleotides, the CDR3 is TGTGCCACCAGCAGAGATCCCGGGGAGGAGACCCAGTACTTC. This encodes CATSRDPGEETQYF.

The chain couples TRBV5-5 to TRBJ2-5; D perhaps matches TRBD1 (6 bases). Germline lookup yields CDR1 SGHKS and CDR2 YYEKEE (reference sequence). Trimming took off 0 bases at V and 4 bases at J, with 7 bases between the two ends. This CDR3 has 13 amino acids. The CDR3 protein is CASSLAGVETQYF. CDR3 DNA sequence: TGTGCCAGCAGCTTGGCAGGGGTAGAGACCCAGTACTTC.

The chain combines TRBV2 with TRBJ2-7; tentative D call: TRBD1 (5 bases). Germline V gives CDR1 SNHLY, CDR2 FYNNEI. The CDR3 totals 15 residues. The V end lost 2 bases, the J end lost 1 base, and 12 bases lay between the germline ends. The CDR3 DNA reads as TGTGCCAGCAGTGAAAGACAGATGGGGTCCTACGAGCAGTACTTC. Protein sequence: CASSERQMGSYEQYF. The full variable domain, its missing parts supplied by reference TRBV2 and TRBJ2-7, is EPEVTQTPSHQVTQMGQEVILRCVPISNHLYFYWYRQILGQKVEFLVSFYNNEISEKSEIFDDQFSVERPDGSNFTLKIRSTKLEDSAMYFCASSERQMGSYEQYFGPGTRLTVT.

The chain employs TRBV7-2 and TRBJ1-2, with D maybe TRBD1 (5 bases). Germline-derived CDR1 and CDR2 are SGHTA and FQGNSA. The length of the CDR3 is 15 residues. Deletions cut 0 bases from V and 5 bases from J, with 13 bases between. CDR3 sequence reads: CASSLARGRRYGYTF. The CDR3 DNA reads TGTGCCAGCAGCTTAGCGCGGGGACGTCGGTATGGCTACACCTTC.

Note on this clone: The sample carries other DNA sequences with the same CDR3. The V call is TRBV4-3, the J call TRBJ1-6; the D gene is possibly TRBD1 (5 bases). V shed 0 bases and J shed 7 bases, with 10 bases lying between them. The length of the CDR3 is 15 residues. Per germline, CDR1 LGHNA and CDR2 YSLEER. This chain's CDR3 is CASSQDVGANSPLHF. DNA of the CDR3: TGCGCCAGCAGCCAAGATGTAGGGGCCAATTCACCCCTCCACTTT.

V usage is TRBV5-5 and J usage is TRBJ2-7, with D unresolved. V lost 3 bases and J lost 5, with 6 bases in between. Germline CDR1 is SGHKS and CDR2 is YYEKEE (reference sequence). CDR3 length: 11 amino acids. This CDR3 is CASSSADEQYF. The CDR3 DNA sequence: TGTGCCAGCAGCTCGGCGGACGAGCAGTACTTC.

This clone was seen a handful of times. A junction end diverges from the germline sequence, so it may reflect a read error. CDR3 region: CASSLAGLAGVAQYF. Here the CDR3 DNA reads TGTGCCAGCAGCCTAGCAGGACTAGCGGGAGTGGCCCAGTACTTC. This chain links TRBV7-2 with TRBJ2-5; TRBD2 matches 13 bases. CDR3 length: 15 amino acids. Germline CDR1 is SGHTA and CDR2 is FQGNSA.

This chain joins TRBV4-2 and TRBJ2-1, with TRBD1 matching over 7 bases. This CDR3 region has 14 residues. CDR1 is LGHNA and CDR2 is YNFKEQ in the germline V gene. V lost 3 bases to trimming and J lost 4 bases; unmatched junction nucleotides: 3. CDR3 sequence: CASSQEDRYNEQFF. For the CDR3, the DNA is TGTGCCAGCAGCCAGGAGGACAGGTACAATGAGCAGTTCTTC.

As to this clone: Sequence at one end of the junction differs from germline and may be a read error. V is TRBV12-3 or TRBV12-4 and J is TRBJ1-1; D uncertain. The CDR3 has 10 residues. The CDR3 DNA is TGTGCCAGCAGTTTAAGTGGCAGCGTATTT. This gives the protein CASSLSGSVF.

V usage is TRBV2 and J usage is TRBJ1-5; the D is unclear. Trimming shortened V by 5 bases and J by 2 bases, and 16 bases separated the two germline ends. This CDR3 is 16 amino acids long. Germline-derived CDR1 and CDR2 are SNHLY and FYNNEI. The CDR3 coding sequence is TGTGCCAGCAGTTTAGGACTCGGGCGGGGCAATCAGCCCCAGCATTTT. It translates to CASSLGLGRGNQPQHF.